The count of the clone carrying this T cell receptor beta chain is one. The sample comes from a study of T cell responses to AZD1222 COVID-19 vaccine. The germline V gene encodes CDR1 SGHTA and CDR2 FQGNSA. V lost 2 bases and J 2 bases, leaving 13 bases between the germline ends. CDR3 length equals 16 residues. Repertoires were generated with immunoSEQ multiplex PCR, while TCRdb's copy carries only in-frame clones and drops some. The table has 95,000 to 150,000 clones, about 88% seen once. The TCR comes from an adult in good health. This chain uses TRBV7-2 with TRBJ1-3; D is possibly TRBD1 (5 bases). The sample consisted of peripheral blood, taken on day 0 of AZD1222 vaccination. The CDR3 DNA reads TGTGCCAGCAGCTTATATGTTACGGGGGCTGGAAACACCATATATTTT. This gives the protein CASSLYVTGAGNTIYF.